One and the same sample provided the 2 T cell receptor beta chains below, sequenced in a study of T cell responses to AZD1222 COVID-19 vaccine. Only in-frame clones appear in the TCRdb table, and some are missing; sequencing was by immunoSEQ multiplex PCR. This table holds more than 110,000 clones, around 90% found once. The sample here was peripheral blood, taken on day 0 of AZD1222 vaccination. All receptors come from an adult in good health.

This chain connects TRBV3-1 (or the pseudogene TRBV3-2) to TRBJ2-1, with D perhaps TRBD1 (6 bases). The CDR3 contains 14 residues. Germline CDR1 reads LGHDT; CDR2 reads YNNKEL (reference sequence). V lost 4 bases to trimming and J lost 8 bases, with 15 bases between them. Written as DNA, the CDR3 is TGTGCCAGCAGCCCCCCCCCGCCAGGGGATGAGCAGTTCTTC. Translated: CASSPPPPGDEQFF.

This rearrangement joins TRBV2 to TRBJ1-5; D not resolved. V was cut by 7 bases and J by 4 bases, with 11 bases left in between. The CDR3 length is 13 residues. Germline CDR1 SNHLY, CDR2 FYNNEI. The chain's CDR3 is CASTNSRNQPQHF. CDR3 nucleotides: TGTGCCAGCACCAACTCGAGGAATCAGCCCCAGCATTTT. The whole variable domain, remainder taken from reference TRBV2 and TRBJ1-5, is EPEVTQTPSHQVTQMGQEVILRCVPISNHLYFYWYRQILGQKVEFLVSFYNNEISEKSEIFDDQFSVERPDGSNFTLKIRSTKLEDSAMYFCASTNSRNQPQHFGDGTRLSIL.